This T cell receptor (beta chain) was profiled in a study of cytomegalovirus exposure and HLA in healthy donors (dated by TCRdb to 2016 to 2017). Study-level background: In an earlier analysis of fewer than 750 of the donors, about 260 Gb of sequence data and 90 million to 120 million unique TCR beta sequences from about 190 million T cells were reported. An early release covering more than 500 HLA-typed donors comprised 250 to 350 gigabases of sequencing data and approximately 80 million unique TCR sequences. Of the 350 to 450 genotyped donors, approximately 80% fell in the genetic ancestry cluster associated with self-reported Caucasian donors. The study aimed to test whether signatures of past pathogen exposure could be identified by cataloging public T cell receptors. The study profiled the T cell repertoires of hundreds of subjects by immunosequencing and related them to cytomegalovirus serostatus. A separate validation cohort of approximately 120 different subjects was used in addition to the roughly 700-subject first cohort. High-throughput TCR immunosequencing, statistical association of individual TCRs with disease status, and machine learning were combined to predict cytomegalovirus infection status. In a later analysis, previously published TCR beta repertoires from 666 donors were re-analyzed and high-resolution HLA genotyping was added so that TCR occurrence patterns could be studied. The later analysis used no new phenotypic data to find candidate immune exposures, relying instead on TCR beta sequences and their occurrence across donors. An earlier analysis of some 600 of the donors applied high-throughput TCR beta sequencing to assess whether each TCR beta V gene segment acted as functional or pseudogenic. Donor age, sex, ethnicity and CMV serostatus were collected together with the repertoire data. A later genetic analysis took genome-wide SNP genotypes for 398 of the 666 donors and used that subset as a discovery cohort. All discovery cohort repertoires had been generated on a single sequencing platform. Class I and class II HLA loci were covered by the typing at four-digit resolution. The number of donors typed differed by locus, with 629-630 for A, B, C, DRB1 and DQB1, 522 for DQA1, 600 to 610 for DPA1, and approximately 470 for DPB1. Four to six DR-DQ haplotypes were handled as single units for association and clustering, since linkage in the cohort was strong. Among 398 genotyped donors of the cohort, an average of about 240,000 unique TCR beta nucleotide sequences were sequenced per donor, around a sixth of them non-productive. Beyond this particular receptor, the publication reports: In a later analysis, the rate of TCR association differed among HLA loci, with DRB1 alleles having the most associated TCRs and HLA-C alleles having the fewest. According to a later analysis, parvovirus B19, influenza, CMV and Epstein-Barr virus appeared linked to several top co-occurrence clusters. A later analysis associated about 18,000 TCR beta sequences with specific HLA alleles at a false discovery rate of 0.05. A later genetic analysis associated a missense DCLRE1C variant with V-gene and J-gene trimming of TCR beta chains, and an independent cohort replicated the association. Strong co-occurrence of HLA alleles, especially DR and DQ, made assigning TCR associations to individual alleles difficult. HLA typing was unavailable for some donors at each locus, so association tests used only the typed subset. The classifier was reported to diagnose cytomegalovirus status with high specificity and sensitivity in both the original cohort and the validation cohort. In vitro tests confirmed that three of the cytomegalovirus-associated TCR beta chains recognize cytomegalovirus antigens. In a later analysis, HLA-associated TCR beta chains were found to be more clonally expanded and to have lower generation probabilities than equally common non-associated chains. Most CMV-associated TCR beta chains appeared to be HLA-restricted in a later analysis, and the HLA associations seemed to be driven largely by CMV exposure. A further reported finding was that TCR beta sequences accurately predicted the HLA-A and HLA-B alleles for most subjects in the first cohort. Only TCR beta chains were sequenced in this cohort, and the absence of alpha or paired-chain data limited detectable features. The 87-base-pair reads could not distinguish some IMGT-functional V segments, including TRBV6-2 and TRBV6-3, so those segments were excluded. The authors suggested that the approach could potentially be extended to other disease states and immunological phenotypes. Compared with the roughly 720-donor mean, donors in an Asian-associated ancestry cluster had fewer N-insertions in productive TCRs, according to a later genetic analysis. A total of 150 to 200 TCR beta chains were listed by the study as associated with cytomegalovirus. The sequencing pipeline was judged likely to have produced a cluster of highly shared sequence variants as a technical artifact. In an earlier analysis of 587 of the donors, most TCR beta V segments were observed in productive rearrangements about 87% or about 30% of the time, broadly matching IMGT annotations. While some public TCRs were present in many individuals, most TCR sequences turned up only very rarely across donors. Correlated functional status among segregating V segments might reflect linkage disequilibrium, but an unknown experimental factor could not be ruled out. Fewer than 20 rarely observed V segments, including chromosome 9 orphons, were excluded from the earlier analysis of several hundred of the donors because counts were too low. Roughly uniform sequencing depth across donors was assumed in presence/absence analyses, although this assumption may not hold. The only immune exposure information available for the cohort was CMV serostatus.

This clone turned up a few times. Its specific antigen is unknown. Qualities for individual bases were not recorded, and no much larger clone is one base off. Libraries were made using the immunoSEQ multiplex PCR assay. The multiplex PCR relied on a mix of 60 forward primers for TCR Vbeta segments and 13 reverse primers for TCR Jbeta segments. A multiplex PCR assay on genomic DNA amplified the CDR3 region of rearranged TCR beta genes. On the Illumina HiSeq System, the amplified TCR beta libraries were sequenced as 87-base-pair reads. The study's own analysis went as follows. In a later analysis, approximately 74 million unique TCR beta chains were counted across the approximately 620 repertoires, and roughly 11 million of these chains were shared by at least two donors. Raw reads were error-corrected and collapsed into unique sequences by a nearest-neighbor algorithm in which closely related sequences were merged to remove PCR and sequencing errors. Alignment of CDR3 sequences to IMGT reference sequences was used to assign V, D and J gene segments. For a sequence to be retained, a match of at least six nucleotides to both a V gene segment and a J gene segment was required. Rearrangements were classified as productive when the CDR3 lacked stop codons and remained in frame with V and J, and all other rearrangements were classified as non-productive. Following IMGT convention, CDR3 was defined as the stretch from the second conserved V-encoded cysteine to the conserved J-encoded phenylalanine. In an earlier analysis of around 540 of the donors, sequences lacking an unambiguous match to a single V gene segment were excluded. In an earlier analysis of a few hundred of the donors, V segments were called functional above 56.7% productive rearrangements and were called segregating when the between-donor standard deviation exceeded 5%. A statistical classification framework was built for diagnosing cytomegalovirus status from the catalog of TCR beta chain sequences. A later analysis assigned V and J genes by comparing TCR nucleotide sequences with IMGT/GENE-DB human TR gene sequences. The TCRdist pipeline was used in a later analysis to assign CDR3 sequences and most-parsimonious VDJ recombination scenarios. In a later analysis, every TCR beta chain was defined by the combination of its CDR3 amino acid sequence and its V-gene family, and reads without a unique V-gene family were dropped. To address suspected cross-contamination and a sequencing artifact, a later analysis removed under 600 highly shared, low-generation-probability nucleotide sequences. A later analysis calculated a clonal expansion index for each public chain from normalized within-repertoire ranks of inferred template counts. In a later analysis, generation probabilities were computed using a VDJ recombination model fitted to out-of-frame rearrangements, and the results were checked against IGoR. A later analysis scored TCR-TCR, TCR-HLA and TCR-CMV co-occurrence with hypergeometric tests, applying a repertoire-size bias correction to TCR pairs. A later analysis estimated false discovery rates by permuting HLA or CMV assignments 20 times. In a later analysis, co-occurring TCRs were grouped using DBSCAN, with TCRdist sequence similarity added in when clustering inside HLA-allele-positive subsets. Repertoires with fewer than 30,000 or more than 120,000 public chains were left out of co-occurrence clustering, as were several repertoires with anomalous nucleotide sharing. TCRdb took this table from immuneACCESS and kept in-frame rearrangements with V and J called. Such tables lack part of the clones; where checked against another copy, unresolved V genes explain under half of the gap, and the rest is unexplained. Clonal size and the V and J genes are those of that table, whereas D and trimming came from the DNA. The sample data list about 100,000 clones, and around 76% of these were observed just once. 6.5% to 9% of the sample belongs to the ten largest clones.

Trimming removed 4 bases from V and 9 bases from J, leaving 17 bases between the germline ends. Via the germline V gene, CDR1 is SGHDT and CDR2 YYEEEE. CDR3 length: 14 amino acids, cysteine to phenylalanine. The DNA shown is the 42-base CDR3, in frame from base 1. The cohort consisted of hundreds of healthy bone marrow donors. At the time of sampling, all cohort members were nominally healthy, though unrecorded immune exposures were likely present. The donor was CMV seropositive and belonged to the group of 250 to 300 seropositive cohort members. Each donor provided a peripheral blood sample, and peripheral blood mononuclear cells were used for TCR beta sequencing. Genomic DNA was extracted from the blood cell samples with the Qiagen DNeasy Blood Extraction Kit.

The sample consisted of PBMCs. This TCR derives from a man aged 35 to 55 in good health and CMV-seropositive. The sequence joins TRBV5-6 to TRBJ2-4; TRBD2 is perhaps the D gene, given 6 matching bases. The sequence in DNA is TGTGCCAGCAGCGGCGGAGGAGGGGTGGGCATTCAGTACTTC. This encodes CASSGGGGVGIQYF.